This T cell receptor (beta chain) was captured by sequencing in a study of T cell repertoires in ileal Crohn's disease. Turning to the study itself: Biopsies of the neoterminal ileum at postoperative colonoscopy form M6 samples.

Sample time point: neoterminal ileum biopsy at postoperative endoscopy, about 6 months after surgery. Assay used: immunoSEQ multiplex PCR; TCRdb lists only in-frame clones, some missing. The sample contains about 7,200 clones, 72% of which appear only once. Trimming left V 2 bases short and J 4 bases short, with 8 bases between. Germline V CDR1 and CDR2: SEHNR, FQNEAQ (reference sequence). This CDR3 is 13 amino acids long. The chain carries TRBV7-9 and TRBJ1-1, with D tentatively TRBD1 (5 bases). The TCR sequence derives from an adult with Crohn's disease. Sequenced input: ileal tissue. CDR3 region: CASSLSRGTEAFF. CDR3 nucleotides: TGTGCCAGCAGCTTAAGTAGGGGCACTGAAGCTTTCTTT.